This TCR beta chain was captured in a study of regulatory T cells in long-lasting Graves disease. The time point was: newly diagnosed GD, antithyroid drugs for less than 3 months. Researchers made the TCR library from RNA that was extracted from PBMCs. TCR beta libraries were built with iRepertoire HTBI primers and Arm-PCR of CDR3 regions. MiXCR, run by TCRdb on the multiplex PCR reads, gives a single entry per CDR3 protein. Among 620,000 or so distinct CDR3 sequences, roughly 15% were seen once, and the ten largest hold under 20%. Germline V gene lookup returns CDR1 DFQATT and CDR2 SNEGSKA (reference sequence). The CDR3 has 14 residues. A note on this clonotype: Its ends do not fully match the called genes, so a read error is possible.

These same records also appear under a second study, on T cells in Graves' hyperthyroidism and ophthalmopathy. That paper notes: Researchers found most expanded thyroid clonotypes above 0.001 in blood as well.

The receptor comes from a woman under 40 with Graves disease. The V and J genes are TRBV20-1 and TRBJ1-1; D is uncertain. Sequenced material: peripheral blood mononuclear cells (PBMCs), taken at new diagnosis, from a patient treated with antithyroid drugs. The CDR3 region has the DNA TGCAGTGCACGAAGTGGCAGCTTGAACGCTGAAGCTTTCTTT. Its protein product is CSARSGSLNAEAFF.